This T cell receptor (beta chain) is drawn from a study of cytomegalovirus exposure and HLA in healthy donors. This clone occurred many times. The CDR3 runs to 15 residues. The V gene end was trimmed by 2 bases and the J gene end by 8 bases; junction bases not matched to a gene: 6. The germline V gene encodes CDR1 MNHNS and CDR2 SASEGT. Vbeta (60) and Jbeta (13) primers were used in the PCR. TCRdb's table, derived via immunoSEQ multiplex PCR, lists solely in-frame clones and lacks some. The sample includes around 110,000 clones, about three quarters of them seen just once. The TCR sequence derives from a man aged 30-40 years in good health and CMV-seronegative. Material for sequencing was PBMCs. This rearrangement joins TRBV6-1 to TRBJ2-4; TRBD2 matches at 10 bases. As DNA, the CDR3 is TGTGCCAGCAGTGAACAGGCTAGCGGGAGTGACATTCAGTACTTC. The encoded protein is CASSEQASGSDIQYF.